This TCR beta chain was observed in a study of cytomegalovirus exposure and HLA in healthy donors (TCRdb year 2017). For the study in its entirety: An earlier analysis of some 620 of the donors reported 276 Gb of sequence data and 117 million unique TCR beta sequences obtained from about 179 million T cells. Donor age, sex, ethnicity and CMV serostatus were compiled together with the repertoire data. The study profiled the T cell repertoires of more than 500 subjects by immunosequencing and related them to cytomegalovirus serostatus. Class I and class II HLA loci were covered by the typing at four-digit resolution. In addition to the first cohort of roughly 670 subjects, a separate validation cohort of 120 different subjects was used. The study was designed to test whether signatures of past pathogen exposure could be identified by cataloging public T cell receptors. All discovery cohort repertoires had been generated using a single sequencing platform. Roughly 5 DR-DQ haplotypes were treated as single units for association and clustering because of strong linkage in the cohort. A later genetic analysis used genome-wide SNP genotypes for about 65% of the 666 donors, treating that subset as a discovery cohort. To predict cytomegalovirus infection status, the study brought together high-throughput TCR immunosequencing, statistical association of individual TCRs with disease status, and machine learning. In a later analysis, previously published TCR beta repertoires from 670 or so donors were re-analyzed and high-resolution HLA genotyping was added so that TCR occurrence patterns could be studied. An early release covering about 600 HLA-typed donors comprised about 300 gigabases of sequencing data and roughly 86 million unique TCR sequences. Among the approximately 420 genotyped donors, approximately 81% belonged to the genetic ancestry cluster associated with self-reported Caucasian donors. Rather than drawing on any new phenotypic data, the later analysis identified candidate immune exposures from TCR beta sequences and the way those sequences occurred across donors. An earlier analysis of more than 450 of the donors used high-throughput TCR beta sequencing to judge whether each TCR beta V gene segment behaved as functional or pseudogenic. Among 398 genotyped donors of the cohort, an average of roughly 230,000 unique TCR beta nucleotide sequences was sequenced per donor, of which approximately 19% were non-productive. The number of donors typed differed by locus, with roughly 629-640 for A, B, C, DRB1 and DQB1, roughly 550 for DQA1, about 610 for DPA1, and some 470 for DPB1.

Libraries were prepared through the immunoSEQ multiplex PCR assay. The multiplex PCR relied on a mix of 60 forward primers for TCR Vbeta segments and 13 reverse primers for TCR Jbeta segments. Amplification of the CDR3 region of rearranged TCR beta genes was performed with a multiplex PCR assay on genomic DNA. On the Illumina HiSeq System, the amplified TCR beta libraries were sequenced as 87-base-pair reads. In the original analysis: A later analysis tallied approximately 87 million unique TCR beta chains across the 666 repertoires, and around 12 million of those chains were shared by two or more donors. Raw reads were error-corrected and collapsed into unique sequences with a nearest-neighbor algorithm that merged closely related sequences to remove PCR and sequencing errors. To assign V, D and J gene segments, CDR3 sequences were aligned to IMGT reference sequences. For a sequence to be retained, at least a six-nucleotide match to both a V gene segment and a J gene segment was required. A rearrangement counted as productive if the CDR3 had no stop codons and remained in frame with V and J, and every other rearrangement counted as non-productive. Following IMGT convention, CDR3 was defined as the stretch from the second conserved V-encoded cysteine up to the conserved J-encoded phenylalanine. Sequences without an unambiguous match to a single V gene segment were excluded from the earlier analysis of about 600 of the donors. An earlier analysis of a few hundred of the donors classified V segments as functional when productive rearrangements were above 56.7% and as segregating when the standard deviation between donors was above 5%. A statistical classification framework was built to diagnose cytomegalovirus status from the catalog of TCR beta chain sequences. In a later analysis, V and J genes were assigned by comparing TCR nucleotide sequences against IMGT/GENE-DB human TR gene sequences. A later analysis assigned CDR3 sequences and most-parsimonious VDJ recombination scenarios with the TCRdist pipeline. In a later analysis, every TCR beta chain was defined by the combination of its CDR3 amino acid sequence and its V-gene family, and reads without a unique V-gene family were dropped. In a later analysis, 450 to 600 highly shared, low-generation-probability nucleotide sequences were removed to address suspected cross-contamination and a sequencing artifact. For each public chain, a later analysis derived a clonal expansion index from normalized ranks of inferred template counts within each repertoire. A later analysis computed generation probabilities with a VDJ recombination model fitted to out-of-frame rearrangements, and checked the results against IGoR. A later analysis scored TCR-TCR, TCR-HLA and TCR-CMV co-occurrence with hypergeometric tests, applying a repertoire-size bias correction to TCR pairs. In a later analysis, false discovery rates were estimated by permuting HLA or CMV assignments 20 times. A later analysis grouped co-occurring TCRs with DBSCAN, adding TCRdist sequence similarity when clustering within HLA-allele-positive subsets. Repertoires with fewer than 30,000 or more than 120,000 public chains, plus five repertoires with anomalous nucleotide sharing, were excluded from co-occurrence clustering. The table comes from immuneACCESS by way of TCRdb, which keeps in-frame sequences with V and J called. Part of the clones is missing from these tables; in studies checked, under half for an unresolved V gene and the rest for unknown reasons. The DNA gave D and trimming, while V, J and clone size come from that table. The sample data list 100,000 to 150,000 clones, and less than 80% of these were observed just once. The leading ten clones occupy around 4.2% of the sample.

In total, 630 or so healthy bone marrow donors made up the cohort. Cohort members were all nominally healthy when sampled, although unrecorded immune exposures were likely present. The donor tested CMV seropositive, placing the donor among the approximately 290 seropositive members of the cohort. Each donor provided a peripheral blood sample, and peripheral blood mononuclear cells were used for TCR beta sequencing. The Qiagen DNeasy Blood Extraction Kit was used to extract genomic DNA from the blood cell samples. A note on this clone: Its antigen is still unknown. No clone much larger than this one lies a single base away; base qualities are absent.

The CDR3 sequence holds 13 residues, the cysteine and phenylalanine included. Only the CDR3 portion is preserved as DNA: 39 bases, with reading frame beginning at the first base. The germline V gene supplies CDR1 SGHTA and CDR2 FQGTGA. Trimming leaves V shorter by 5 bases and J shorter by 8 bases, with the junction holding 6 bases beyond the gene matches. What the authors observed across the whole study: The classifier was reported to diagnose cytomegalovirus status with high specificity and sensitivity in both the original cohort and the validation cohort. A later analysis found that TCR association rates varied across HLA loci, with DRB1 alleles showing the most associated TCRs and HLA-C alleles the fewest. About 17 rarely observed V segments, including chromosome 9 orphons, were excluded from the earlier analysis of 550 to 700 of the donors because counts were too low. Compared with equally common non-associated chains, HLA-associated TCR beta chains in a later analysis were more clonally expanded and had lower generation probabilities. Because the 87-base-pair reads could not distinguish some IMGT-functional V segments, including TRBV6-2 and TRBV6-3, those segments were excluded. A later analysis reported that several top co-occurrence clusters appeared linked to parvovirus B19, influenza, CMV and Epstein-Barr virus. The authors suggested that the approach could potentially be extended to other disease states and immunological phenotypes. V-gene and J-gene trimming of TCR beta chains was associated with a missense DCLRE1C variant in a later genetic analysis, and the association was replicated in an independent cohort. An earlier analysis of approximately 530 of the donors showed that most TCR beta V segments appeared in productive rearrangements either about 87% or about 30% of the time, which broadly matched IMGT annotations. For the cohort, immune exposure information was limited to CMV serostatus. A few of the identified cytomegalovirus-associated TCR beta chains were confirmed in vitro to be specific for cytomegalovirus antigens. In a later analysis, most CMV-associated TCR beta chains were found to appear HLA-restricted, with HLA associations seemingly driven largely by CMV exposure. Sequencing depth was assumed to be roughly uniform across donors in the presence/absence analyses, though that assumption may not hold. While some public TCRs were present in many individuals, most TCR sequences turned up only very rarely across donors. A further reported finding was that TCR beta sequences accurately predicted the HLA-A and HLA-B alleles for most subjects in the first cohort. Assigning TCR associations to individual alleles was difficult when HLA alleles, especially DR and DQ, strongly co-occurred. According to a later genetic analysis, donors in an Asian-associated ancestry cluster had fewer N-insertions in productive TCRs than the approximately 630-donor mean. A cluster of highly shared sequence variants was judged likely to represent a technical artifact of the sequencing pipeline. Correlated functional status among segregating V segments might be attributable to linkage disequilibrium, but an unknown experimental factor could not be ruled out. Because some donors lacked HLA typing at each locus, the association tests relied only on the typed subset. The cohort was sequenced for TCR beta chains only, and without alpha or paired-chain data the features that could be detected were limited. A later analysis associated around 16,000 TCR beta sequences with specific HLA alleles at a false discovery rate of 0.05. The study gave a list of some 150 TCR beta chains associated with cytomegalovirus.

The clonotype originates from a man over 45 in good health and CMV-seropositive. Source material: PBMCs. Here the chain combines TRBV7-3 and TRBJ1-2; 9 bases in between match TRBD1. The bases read TGTGCCAGCAGCCAATGGACAGGGGAGGGCTACACCTTC. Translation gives CASSQWTGEGYTF.